This is a list of T cell receptor beta chains from one sample in a study of beta chain features in type 1 diabetes. Produced via immunoSEQ multiplex PCR; TCRdb's table is partial and in-frame only. The table records around 40,000 clones, under 65% of them present only once. The sample comprised Tregs from blood. Every receptor here comes from a woman between 18 and 29 years old in good health. CDR3s include the opening cysteine and the closing phenylalanine or tryptophan. A D gene is named only where the DNA matches it firmly. Some rows have no size entry. The others give once, few or many, or a class for an expanded clone.

CDR3nt: TGTGCCAGCAGCCAGCCGACAGTCTACGAGCAGTACTTC
CDR3aa: CASSQPTVYEQYF
v_gene: TRBV6-6
j_gene: TRBJ2-7
abundance: few
d_gene: -

CDR3nt: TGTGTCAGCAGTTTGCCCAGGGGTGAAAAACTGTTTTTT
CDR3aa: CVSSLPRGEKLFF
v_gene: TRBV28
j_gene: TRBJ1-4
abundance: -
d_gene: -

CDR3nt: TGTGCCAGCAAGCTGATAGCTAATGAAAAACTGTTTTTT
CDR3aa: CASKLIANEKLFF
v_gene: TRBV6-5
j_gene: TRBJ1-4
abundance: once
d_gene: -

CDR3nt: TGTGCCAGCAGCCAGACACTCCTCTGGACAGGGAACACAGATACGCAGTATTTT
CDR3aa: CASSQTLLWTGNTDTQYF
v_gene: TRBV14
j_gene: TRBJ2-3
abundance: few
d_gene: TRBD1

CDR3nt: TGTGCCAGCTCATCTGGACTAGCGGGCGAGCAGTACTTC
CDR3aa: CASSSGLAGEQYF
v_gene: TRBV18
j_gene: TRBJ2-7
abundance: -
d_gene: TRBD2

CDR3nt: TGTGCCAGCAGCTCCCAGGGGGCGCGTTACAATGAGCAGTTCTTC
CDR3aa: CASSSQGARYNEQFF
v_gene: TRBV7-9
j_gene: TRBJ2-1
abundance: -
d_gene: TRBD1

CDR3nt: TGTGCCAGCAGCCTCCGGGACACGAGAAACTACGAGCAGTACTTC
CDR3aa: CASSLRDTRNYEQYF
v_gene: TRBV9
j_gene: TRBJ2-7
abundance: -
d_gene: -

CDR3nt: TGTGCCAGCAGCTCGACCACCGGAAGATTAGCGGGAGGGCCGGTCCCCCGATACTACAATGAGCAGTTCTTC
CDR3aa: CASSSTTGRLAGGPVPRYYNEQFF
v_gene: TRBV7-1
j_gene: TRBJ2-1
abundance: few
d_gene: TRBD2

CDR3nt: TGTGCCAGCAGGAGTGGACAGGTCGCCGGGAACACGTATTTT
CDR3aa: CASRSGQVAGNTYF
v_gene: TRBV27
j_gene: TRBJ2-3
abundance: once
d_gene: TRBD1

CDR3nt: TGTGCCAGCAGCCCAGGGGGCCTTCGCTCCTACAATGAGCAGTTCTTC
CDR3aa: CASSPGGLRSYNEQFF
v_gene: TRBV7-9
j_gene: TRBJ2-1
abundance: -
d_gene: TRBD1

CDR3nt: TGTGCCAGCAGCTTATTGCGAGGGATCTATGGCTACACCTTC
CDR3aa: CASSLLRGIYGYTF
v_gene: TRBV7-2
j_gene: TRBJ1-2
abundance: -
d_gene: -

CDR3nt: TGTGCCAGCAGTCCCTCGGACAGCTCGAACACCGGGGAGCTGTTTTTT
CDR3aa: CASSPSDSSNTGELFF
v_gene: TRBV28
j_gene: TRBJ2-2
abundance: -
d_gene: -

CDR3nt: TGTGCCAGCACCAGGGGGGAGACCCAGTACTTC
CDR3aa: CASTRGETQYF
v_gene: TRBV27
j_gene: TRBJ2-5
abundance: -
d_gene: TRBD1

CDR3nt: TGTGCCATCAGTTCTAGCGGGAGTGGGTACACCGGGGAGCTGTTTTTT
CDR3aa: CAISSSGSGYTGELFF
v_gene: TRBV10-3
j_gene: TRBJ2-2
abundance: few
d_gene: TRBD2

CDR3nt: TGTGCCAGCAGTGAGTTAACAGGGAATGGCTACACCTTC
CDR3aa: CASSELTGNGYTF
v_gene: TRBV28
j_gene: TRBJ1-2
abundance: -
d_gene: -

CDR3nt: TGTGCCAGCAGTGAACGAACCTTGGCGGGCGAGCAGTACTTC
CDR3aa: CASSERTLAGEQYF
v_gene: TRBV6-1
j_gene: TRBJ2-7
abundance: -
d_gene: -

CDR3nt: TGCGCCAGCAGCTTGGGGCCCCGGGGGACTGAAGCTTTCTTT
CDR3aa: CASSLGPRGTEAFF
v_gene: TRBV5-1
j_gene: TRBJ1-1
abundance: -
d_gene: -

CDR3nt: TGTGCCAGCAGCCGCGGACAGCCGAACACCGGGGAGCTGTTTTTT
CDR3aa: CASSRGQPNTGELFF
v_gene: TRBV11-3
j_gene: TRBJ2-2
abundance: -
d_gene: -

CDR3nt: TGTGCCAGCAGGCGCAGGGGGCGCAGGGACACTGAAGCTTTCTTT
CDR3aa: CASRRRGRRDTEAFF
v_gene: TRBV10-3
j_gene: TRBJ1-1
abundance: -
d_gene: TRBD1

CDR3nt: TGCGCCAGCAGCTTGGAGGGCGGGAGGGGCCAAGAGACCCAGTACTTC
CDR3aa: CASSLEGGRGQETQYF
v_gene: TRBV5-1
j_gene: TRBJ2-5
abundance: once
d_gene: TRBD2

CDR3nt: TGTGCCAGCTCACCCGGTGTGAACACTGAAGCTTTCTTT
CDR3aa: CASSPGVNTEAFF
v_gene: TRBV18
j_gene: TRBJ1-1
abundance: -
d_gene: -

CDR3nt: TGTGCCAGCAGTTACTCCAGGGGCTTTTGGATTTACGAGCAGTACTTC
CDR3aa: CASSYSRGFWIYEQYF
v_gene: TRBV6-5
j_gene: TRBJ2-7
abundance: -
d_gene: -

CDR3nt: TGTGCCATCACTGATAGACAGGGCGCCTACAATGAGCAGTTCTTC
CDR3aa: CAITDRQGAYNEQFF
v_gene: TRBV10-3
j_gene: TRBJ2-1
abundance: medium-sized
d_gene: TRBD1

CDR3nt: TGTGCCAGCAGTAGGGACACGGTTGAGGGCTACACCTTC
CDR3aa: CASSRDTVEGYTF
v_gene: TRBV2
j_gene: TRBJ1-2
abundance: few
d_gene: -

CDR3nt: TGTGCCAGCAGCCGAGGGACAGGGGTTCGCGAGCAGTACTTC
CDR3aa: CASSRGTGVREQYF
v_gene: TRBV6-5
j_gene: TRBJ2-7
abundance: -
d_gene: TRBD1

CDR3nt: TGTGCCAGCAGCTTAATTCGGGGGGCAGGAGAAAAACTGTTTTTT
CDR3aa: CASSLIRGAGEKLFF
v_gene: TRBV7-2
j_gene: TRBJ1-4
abundance: few
d_gene: -

CDR3nt: TGTGCCAGTACTGCGACAGGTACCAACAATCAGCCCCAGCATTTT
CDR3aa: CASTATGTNNQPQHF
v_gene: TRBV19
j_gene: TRBJ1-5
abundance: -
d_gene: -

CDR3nt: TGTGCCAGCAGCCAAAGACAGGAGACAGATACGCAGTATTTT
CDR3aa: CASSQRQETDTQYF
v_gene: TRBV14
j_gene: TRBJ2-3
abundance: -
d_gene: -

CDR3nt: TGCGCCAGCAGCTTCCAGGGAGGTAATTCACCCCTCCACTTT
CDR3aa: CASSFQGGNSPLHF
v_gene: TRBV5-1
j_gene: TRBJ1-6
abundance: -
d_gene: -